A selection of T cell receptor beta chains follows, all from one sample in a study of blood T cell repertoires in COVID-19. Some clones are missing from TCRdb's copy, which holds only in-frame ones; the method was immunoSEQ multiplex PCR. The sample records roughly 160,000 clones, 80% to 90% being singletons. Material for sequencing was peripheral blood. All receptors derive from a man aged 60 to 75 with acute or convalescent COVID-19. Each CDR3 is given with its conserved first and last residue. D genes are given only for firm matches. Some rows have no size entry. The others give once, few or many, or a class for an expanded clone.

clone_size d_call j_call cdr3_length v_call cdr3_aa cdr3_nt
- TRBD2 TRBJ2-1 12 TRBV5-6 CASSPGGTEQFF TGTGCCAGCAGCCCGGGGGGTACTGAGCAGTTCTTC
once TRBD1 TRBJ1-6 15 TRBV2 CASSSQGASNSPLHF TGTGCCAGCAGTTCCCAGGGGGCTAGTAATTCACCCCTCCACTTT
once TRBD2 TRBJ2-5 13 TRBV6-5 CASRSSGAGGQYF TGTGCCAGCAGGTCTAGCGGGGCCGGTGGCCAGTACTTC
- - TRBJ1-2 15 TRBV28 CASSLSFRDSRGYTF TGTGCCAGCAGTTTAAGCTTCCGGGACTCTAGGGGCTACACCTTC
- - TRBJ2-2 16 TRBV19 CASSIGRGEVAGELFF TGTGCCAGTAGTATTGGCCGGGGAGAGGTGGCCGGGGAGCTGTTTTTT
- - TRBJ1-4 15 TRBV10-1 CASRPEQRTNEKLFF TGCGCCAGCAGACCAGAACAGAGAACTAATGAAAAACTGTTTTTT
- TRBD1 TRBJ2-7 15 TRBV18 CASSSTGQGTYEQYF TGTGCCAGCTCATCAACCGGACAGGGTACCTACGAGCAGTACTTC
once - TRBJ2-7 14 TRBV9 CASTPRGSGYEQYF TGTGCCAGCACCCCCCGGGGGAGTGGGTACGAGCAGTACTTC
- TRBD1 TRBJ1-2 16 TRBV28 CASTEAGTGVNYGYTF TGTGCCAGCACCGAGGCGGGGACAGGGGTTAACTATGGCTACACCTTC
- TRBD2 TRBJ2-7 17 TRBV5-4 CASSPGPPSGRDYEQYF TGTGCCAGCAGCCCCGGCCCTCCCAGCGGGAGGGACTACGAGCAGTACTTC
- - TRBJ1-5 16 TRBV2 CASSVWSTNSNQPQHF TGTGCCAGCAGTGTTTGGTCGACAAATAGCAATCAGCCCCAGCATTTT
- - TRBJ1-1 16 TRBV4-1 CASSPRLLGGRTEAFF TGCGCCAGCAGCCCCCGTCTACTAGGTGGTCGGACTGAAGCTTTCTTT
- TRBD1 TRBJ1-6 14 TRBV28 CASSSTGRNSPLHF TGTGCCAGCAGTTCGACAGGGAGGAATTCACCCCTCCACTTT
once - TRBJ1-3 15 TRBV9 CASSATPSSGNTIYF TGTGCCAGCAGCGCAACGCCCAGCTCTGGAAACACCATATATTTT
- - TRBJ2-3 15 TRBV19 CASSIVWAGADTQYF TGTGCCAGTAGTATCGTCTGGGCAGGGGCAGATACGCAGTATTTT
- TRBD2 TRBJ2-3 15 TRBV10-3 CAISESSGEIYTQYF TGTGCCATCAGTGAGTCTAGCGGGGAGATATATACGCAGTATTTT
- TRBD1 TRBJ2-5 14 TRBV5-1 CASSRRTGGETQYF TGCGCCAGCAGCCGTCGGACAGGGGGAGAGACCCAGTACTTC